The following is a TCR beta chain sequence with its context. Its antigen is undetermined. Germline is not matched at one junction end, which may reflect a read error. The data were taken from a study of cytomegalovirus exposure and HLA in healthy donors. Study-wide points: Researchers catalogued around 150 TCR beta chains as cytomegalovirus-associated. In a later analysis, donors in an Asian-associated ancestry cluster reportedly had fewer N-insertions in productive TCRs than the cohort mean.

CDR1 and CDR2 from the germline V gene are SGHRS and YFSETQ. This CDR3 has 15 residues. PCR involved 60 Vbeta and 13 Jbeta primers. Repertoires were generated with immunoSEQ multiplex PCR, while TCRdb's copy carries only in-frame clones and drops some. The data contain approximately 110,000 clones, about 16% of them seen just once; the ten biggest clones take up around 0.9%. The sequenced material came from PBMCs. This sequence originates from a female donor in good health and CMV-seronegative. J is TRBJ1-4 and V is TRBV5-1; 8 positions match TRBD1. The CDR3 DNA sequence: TGCGCCAGCAGCTTTACAGGGGGACCGAATGAAAAACTGTTTTTC. Protein product: CASSFTGGPNEKLFF.